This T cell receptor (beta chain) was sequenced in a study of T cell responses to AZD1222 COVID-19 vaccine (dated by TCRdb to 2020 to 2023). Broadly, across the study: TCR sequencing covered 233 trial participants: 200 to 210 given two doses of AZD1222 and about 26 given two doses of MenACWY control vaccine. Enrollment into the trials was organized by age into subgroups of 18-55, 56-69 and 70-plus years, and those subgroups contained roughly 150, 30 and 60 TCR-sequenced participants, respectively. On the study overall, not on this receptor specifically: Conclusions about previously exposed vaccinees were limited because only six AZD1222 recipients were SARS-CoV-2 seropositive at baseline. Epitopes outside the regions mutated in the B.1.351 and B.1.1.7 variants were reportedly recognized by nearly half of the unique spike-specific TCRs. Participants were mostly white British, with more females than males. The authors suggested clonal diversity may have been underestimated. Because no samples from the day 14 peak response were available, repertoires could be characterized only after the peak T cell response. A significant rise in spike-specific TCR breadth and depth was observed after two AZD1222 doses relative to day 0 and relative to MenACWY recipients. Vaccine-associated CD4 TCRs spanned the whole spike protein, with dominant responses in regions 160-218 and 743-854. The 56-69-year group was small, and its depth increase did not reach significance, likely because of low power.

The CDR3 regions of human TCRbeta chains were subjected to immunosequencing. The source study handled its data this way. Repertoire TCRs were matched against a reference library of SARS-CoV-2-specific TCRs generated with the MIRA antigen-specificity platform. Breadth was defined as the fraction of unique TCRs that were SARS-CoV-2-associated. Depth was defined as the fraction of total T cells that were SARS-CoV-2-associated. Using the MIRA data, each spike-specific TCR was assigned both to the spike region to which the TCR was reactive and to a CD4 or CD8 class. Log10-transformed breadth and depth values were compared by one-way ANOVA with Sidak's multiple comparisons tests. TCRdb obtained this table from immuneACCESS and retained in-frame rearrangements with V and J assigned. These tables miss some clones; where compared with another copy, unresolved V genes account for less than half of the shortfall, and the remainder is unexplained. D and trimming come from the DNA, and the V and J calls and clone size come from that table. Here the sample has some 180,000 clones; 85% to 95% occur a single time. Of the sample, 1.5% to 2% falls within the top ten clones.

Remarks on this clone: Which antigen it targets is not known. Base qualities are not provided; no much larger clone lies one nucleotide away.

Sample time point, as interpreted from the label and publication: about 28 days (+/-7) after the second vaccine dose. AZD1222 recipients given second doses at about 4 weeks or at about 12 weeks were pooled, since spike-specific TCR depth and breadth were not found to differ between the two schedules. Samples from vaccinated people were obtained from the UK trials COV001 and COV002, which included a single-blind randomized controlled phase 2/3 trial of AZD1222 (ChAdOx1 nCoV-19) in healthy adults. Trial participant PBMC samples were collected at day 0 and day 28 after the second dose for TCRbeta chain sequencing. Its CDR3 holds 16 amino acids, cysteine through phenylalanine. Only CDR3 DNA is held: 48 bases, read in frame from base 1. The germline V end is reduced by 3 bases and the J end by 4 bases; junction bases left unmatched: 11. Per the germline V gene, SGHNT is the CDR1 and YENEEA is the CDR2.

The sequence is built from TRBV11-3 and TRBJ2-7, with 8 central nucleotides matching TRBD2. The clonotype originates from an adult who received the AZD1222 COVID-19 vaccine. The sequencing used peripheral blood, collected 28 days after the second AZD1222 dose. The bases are TGTGCCAGCAGCTTCACCGGGACTAGGAGTTTGTACGAGCAGTACTTC. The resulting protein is CASSFTGTRSLYEQYF.